This TCR beta chain was recorded in a study of blood T cell repertoires in COVID-19. Study details: COVID-19 samples, acute and convalescent, were from the United States, Italy and Spain. The analysed material was cDNA or gDNA that came from T cells, B-cell-depleted T cells, or PBMCs.

Per the original data handling: Reference gene primer amplification yielded estimated nucleated cell counts. The data were produced by immunoSEQ multiplex PCR, yet TCRdb's version contains in-frame clones alone and is incomplete. V, J and clone size derive from that table, while D and trimming were established from the DNA sequence. This table holds a few hundred thousand clones, 86% found once. The CDR3 is made up of 15 amino acids. Germline CDR1 reads MRHNA; CDR2 reads SNTAGT. V shed 5 bases and J 4 bases; nucleotides not matched to a gene: 7. The sequencing sample was made of peripheral blood. The TCR originated in a man aged 30 to 39 who had recovered from COVID-19. V is TRBV6-4 and J is TRBJ2-1; TRBD2 agrees at 8 bases. CDR3 sequence reads: CASSRRGDSYNEQFF. DNA for the CDR3: TGTGCCAGCAGTCGGCGGGGGGACTCATACAATGAGCAGTTCTTC.